What follows are 3 T cell receptor beta chains derived from one specimen sequenced in a study of cytomegalovirus exposure and HLA in healthy donors. PCR was performed using 60 Vbeta and 13 Jbeta primers. Profiled with immunoSEQ multiplex PCR; TCRdb holds only in-frame clones, not every one. The sample shows about 140,000 clones, roughly two thirds of them seen only once. Material for sequencing was PBMCs. The source of these receptors is a male donor in good health and CMV-seronegative.

This clone was detected only once. The CDR3 protein is CASSSRADEKLFF. The CDR3 bases are TGTGCCAGCAGCTCCCGCGCCGATGAAAAACTGTTTTTT. The J gene is TRBJ1-4, the V gene TRBV7-9; no definite D call. The ends were cut back, 4 bases at V and 6 bases at J, with 9 bases in the middle. This CDR3 is 13 amino acids long. Germline V CDR1 and CDR2: SEHNR, FQNEAQ (reference sequence).

This sequence joins TRBV5-6 and TRBJ2-3; 9 bases agree with TRBD1. Germline loops: CDR1 SGHDT, CDR2 YYEEEE. V gave up 3 bases and J gave up 14 bases; unmatched junction bases: 10. There are 13 residues in the CDR3. The CDR3 DNA reads TGTGCCAGCAGCTGGAACGGACAGGGGAATCGGTATTTT. Translated, it gives CASSWNGQGNRYF.

The chain carries TRBV18 and TRBJ1-1; TRBD1 is a possible D gene (6 bases). Germline V gene data show CDR1 as KGHSH and CDR2 as LQKENI. CDR3 length equals 14 residues. Trimming removed 1 base at V and 1 base at J, with 7 bases between. The CDR3 sequence is CASSPQGQNTEAFF. The CDR3 DNA reads TGTGCCAGCTCACCACAGGGACAGAACACTGAAGCTTTCTTT. The full variable domain, with the rest looked up from reference TRBV18 and TRBJ1-1, is NAGVMQNPRHLVRRRGQEARLRCSPMKGHSHVYWYRQLPEEGLKFMVYLQKENIIDESGMPKERFSAEFPKEGPSILRIQQVVRGDSAAYFCASSPQGQNTEAFFGQGTRLTVV.